Described below is a single T cell receptor beta chain sequence and its context. Produced via immunoSEQ multiplex PCR; TCRdb's table is partial and in-frame only. Here the sample spans over 20,000 clones, around 88% being singletons. Between the trimmed V and J ends, which lost 1 base and 8 bases, there was a span of 19 bases. The CDR3 loop spans 17 amino acids. CDR1 and CDR2 (germline): SGHKS, YYEKEE (reference sequence). This record comes from a study of blood T cell repertoires in COVID-19. In the study overall: From the United States, Italy and Spain came samples of acute and convalescent COVID-19. In each case, the material was cDNA or gDNA derived from T cells, B-cell-depleted T cells, or PBMCs.

V is TRBV5-5 and J is TRBJ1-6; D may be TRBD1 (5 bases). The sequenced sample was peripheral blood. The origin of this receptor is an older man with acute or convalescent COVID-19. CDR3 sequence (DNA): TGTGCCAGCAGCTTGACGGGCCAGGGCGCCGCTTATTCACCCCTCCACTTT. It is translated as CASSLTGQGAAYSPLHF.